The 30 T cell receptor beta chains listed next were all sequenced from one sample in a study of cytomegalovirus exposure and HLA in healthy donors. The PCR was carried out with 60 Vbeta primers and 13 Jbeta primers. The data were produced by immunoSEQ multiplex PCR, yet TCRdb's version contains in-frame clones alone and is incomplete. The data hold approximately 160,000 clones, with around 80% observed a single time. The specimen was PBMCs. These receptors all come from a girl aged 10 to 17 in good health and CMV-seropositive.

Remarks on this clone: At one end, the junction sequence differs from germline, possibly due to a read error. The chain uses TRBV7-3 and TRBJ2-1, with 15 bases identical to TRBD2. Germline V gene lookup returns CDR1 SGHTA and CDR2 FQGTGA. The CDR3 totals 14 residues. CDR3 DNA sequence: TGTGCCAGCAGCTCGGGACTAGCGGGGGGTCTGGTTGTCTTC. It codes for CASSSGLAGGLVVF.

This clone was seen more than once but under ten times. The CDR3 loop is CASSYAGQGDTIYF. Written as DNA, the CDR3 is TGTGCCAGCAGTTATGCGGGACAGGGAGACACCATATATTTT. This chain joins TRBV6-5 and TRBJ1-3; 9 bases fit TRBD1. V trimming: 3 bases; J trimming: 8 bases; junction bases outside the gene matches: 5. Germline lookup yields CDR1 MNHEY and CDR2 SVGAGI. CDR3 length equals 14 residues.

This chain joins TRBV6-1 and TRBJ2-2, with 13 positions matching TRBD2. The germline V gene encodes CDR1 MNHNS and CDR2 SASEGT. V lost 5 bases, J lost 14 bases, and 11 bases stayed unmatched. The CDR3 runs 15 residues. This CDR3 is CASSRETSGGPALFF. For the CDR3, the DNA is TGTGCCAGCAGTAGAGAGACTAGCGGGGGGCCCGCCCTGTTTTTT.

This clone occurred a few times. The chain joins TRBV6-5 to TRBJ1-2; possible D gene TRBD1, 6 bases. Trimming pared 6 bases from V and 2 bases from J, leaving 7 bases between. CDR1 MNHEY and CDR2 SVGAGI come from the germline V gene. The CDR3 contains 12 residues. CDR3 nucleotide sequence: TGTGCCAGCAGCCAGGGGAACTATGGCTACACCTTC. Amino acid sequence: CASSQGNYGYTF.

The chain joins TRBV29-1 to TRBJ2-5, with D possibly matching TRBD2 (5 bases). V was cut by 5 bases and J by 3 bases, with 13 bases left in between. Germline lookup yields CDR1 SQVTM and CDR2 ANQGSEA. The CDR3 has 13 amino acids. CDR3 protein: CSVPSQLEETQYF. The CDR3 nucleotides read TGCAGCGTTCCTAGCCAACTGGAAGAGACCCAGTACTTC.

This clone came up once. This chain joins TRBV2 and TRBJ2-7; D is possibly TRBD1 (6 bases). Germline assignment: CDR1 SNHLY and CDR2 FYNNEI. V lost 9 bases to trimming and J lost 0 bases, with 18 bases between them. The CDR3 covers 15 residues. CDR3 protein: CASQFQGPSSYEQYF. The DNA of the CDR3 is TGTGCCAGTCAATTCCAGGGGCCCTCCTCCTACGAGCAGTACTTC. Full variable domain (rest looked up from reference TRBV2 and TRBJ2-7): EPEVTQTPSHQVTQMGQEVILRCVPISNHLYFYWYRQILGQKVEFLVSFYNNEISEKSEIFDDQFSVERPDGSNFTLKIRSTKLEDSAMYFCASQFQGPSSYEQYFGPGTRLTVT.

This clone appeared once. The chain combines TRBV6-5 with TRBJ2-1, with 9 nucleotides matching TRBD2. V gave up 5 bases and J gave up 3 bases; unmatched junction bases: 5. The CDR3 sequence is 15 residues long. Germline V gene data show CDR1 as MNHEY and CDR2 as SVGAGI. The CDR3 sequence is CASSPREGRYNEQFF. The CDR3 DNA is TGTGCCAGCAGTCCGCGGGAGGGCCGCTACAATGAGCAGTTCTTC.

This clone was observed a few times. The chain joins TRBV27 to TRBJ1-4, with a possible D match to TRBD1 (5 bases). This CDR3 has 14 residues. Germline CDR1 is MNHEY and CDR2 is SMNVEV (reference sequence). V was trimmed by 1 base and J by 8 bases, leaving 11 bases between them. CDR3 coding DNA: TGTGCCAGCAGTTTATACGCAGGGTTAGAAAAACTGTTTTTT. Its translation: CASSLYAGLEKLFF.

The chain combines TRBV2 with TRBJ1-6; D gene ambiguous. V lost 3 bases to trimming and J lost 5 bases, with 11 bases between them. The length of the CDR3 is 15 residues. Germline assignment: CDR1 SNHLY and CDR2 FYNNEI. The CDR3 region is CASSERQLDNSPLHF. CDR3 DNA: TGTGCCAGCAGTGAGAGGCAGTTGGATAATTCACCCCTCCACTTT.

The gene calls are TRBV7-2 and TRBJ2-5; 11 bases are a match to TRBD2. Germline V lookup: CDR1 SGHTA, CDR2 FQGNSA. Trimming at V came to 5 bases and at J to 3 bases, leaving 2 bases not matched to a gene. This CDR3 spans 14 amino acids. In nucleotides, the CDR3 is TGTGCCAGCAGCCAGGGACTAGCGGAAGAGACCCAGTACTTC. It specifies CASSQGLAEETQYF.

This clone was counted a few times. The V call is TRBV5-6, the J call TRBJ2-1; TRBD1 agrees at 8 bases. CDR1 is SGHDT and CDR2 is YYEEEE in the germline V gene. This CDR3 is 15 amino acids long. V lost 0 bases to trimming and J lost 5 bases; unmatched junction nucleotides: 4. DNA for the CDR3: TGTGCCAGCAGCTTGGTCCAGGGGGCGCACAATGAGCAGTTCTTC. Its translation: CASSLVQGAHNEQFF.

The V and J genes are TRBV10-3 and TRBJ2-7; D unresolved. Germline V gene sequence: CDR1 ENHRY, CDR2 SYGVKD. The CDR3 totals 11 residues. V was cut by 6 bases and J by 6 bases, with 9 bases left in between. CDR3 nucleotides: TGTGCCATCAGCCCCGGTTTCGAGCAGTACTTC. It codes for CAISPGFEQYF.

The rearrangement joins TRBV19 to TRBJ1-2, with D unresolved. Per the germline V gene, CDR1 is LNHDA and CDR2 is SQIVND (reference sequence). Trimming left V 5 bases short and J 2 bases short, with 9 bases between. This CDR3 spans 13 amino acids. For the CDR3, the DNA is TGTGCCAGTAGTTCCCGGGAAAACTATGGCTACACCTTC. Translation gives CASSSRENYGYTF. The full variable domain, with the rest looked up from reference TRBV19 and TRBJ1-2, is DGGITQSPKYLFRKEGQNVTLSCEQNLNHDAMYWYRQDPGQGLRLIYYSQIVNDFQKGDIAEGYSVSREKKESFPLTVTSAQKNPTAFYLCASSSRENYGYTFGSGTRLTVV.

The J gene is TRBJ2-3, the V gene TRBV11-3, with TRBD1 matching 10 bases. Germline V gene data show CDR1 as SGHNT and CDR2 as YENEEA. V shed 5 bases and J 2 bases; nucleotides not matched to a gene: 4. This CDR3 region has 15 residues. The CDR3 sequence: CASSPGQGDTDTQYF. In DNA form, the CDR3 reads TGTGCCAGCAGCCCCGGACAGGGGGACACAGATACGCAGTATTTT.

This clone was counted a few times. J is TRBJ1-1 and V is TRBV15, with D possibly TRBD1 on 6 matching bases. CDR1 LNHNV and CDR2 YYDKDF come from the germline V gene (reference sequence). The CDR3 sequence is 17 residues long. V was clipped by 3 bases and J by 0 bases, with 17 bases between them. CDR3 loop: CATSRIERQGLNTEAFF. DNA of the CDR3: TGTGCCACCAGCAGGATCGAGAGGCAGGGGTTGAACACTGAAGCTTTCTTT.

The V call is TRBV5-5, the J call TRBJ2-5; 8 nucleotides line up with TRBD2. From germline, CDR1 is SGHKS and CDR2 YYEKEE (reference sequence). V lost 4 bases, J lost 2 bases, and 7 bases stayed unmatched. This CDR3 spans 15 amino acids. In DNA, the CDR3 is TGTGCCAGCAGCCCATGGGCTAGCGGGCAAGAGACCCAGTACTTC. Protein: CASSPWASGQETQYF.

The gene calls are TRBV10-3 and TRBJ2-1; 12 bases are shared with TRBD1. V lost 6 bases to trimming and J lost 7 bases; unmatched junction nucleotides: 7. Per the germline V gene, CDR1 is ENHRY and CDR2 is SYGVKD. This CDR3 is built from 15 residues. The CDR3 nucleotides are TGTGCCATCAGCCTGGGACAGGGGGCGCAAAATGAGCAGTTCTTC. Encoded protein: CAISLGQGAQNEQFF.

In regard to this clone: In the same sample, other DNA sequences code for this CDR3. The rearrangement links TRBV5-6 to TRBJ1-5; D is perhaps TRBD1 (5 bases). Germline CDR1 and CDR2: SGHDT and YYEEEE. CDR3 length equals 14 residues. V lost 0 bases and J lost 5, with 9 bases in between. CDR3 protein: CASSLAGGDQPQHF. CDR3 nucleotide sequence: TGTGCCAGCAGCTTGGCCGGAGGGGATCAGCCCCAGCATTTT. The whole variable domain, filled in from reference TRBV5-6 and TRBJ1-5, reads DAGVTQSPTHLIKTRGQQVTLRCSPKSGHDTVSWYQQALGQGPQFIFQYYEEEERQRGNFPDRFSGHQFPNYSSELNVNALLLGDSALYLCASSLAGGDQPQHFGDGTRLSIL.

The rearrangement links TRBV11-2 to TRBJ2-3, with a possible D match to TRBD2 (6 bases). This CDR3 contains 14 residues. CDR1 is SGHAT and CDR2 is FQNNGV in the germline V gene. The V end lost 4 bases, the J end lost 4 bases, and 12 bases lay between the germline ends. The chain's CDR3 is CASSSGTFPDTQYF. The CDR3, as DNA: TGTGCCAGCAGCTCCGGGACTTTTCCAGATACGCAGTATTTT.

This chain links TRBV28 with TRBJ2-7; 7 positions match TRBD1. The V and J ends lost 7 bases and 0 bases, in that order; junction bases with no gene match: 9. Germline V gene data show CDR1 as MDHEN and CDR2 as SYDVKM. The CDR3 length is 15 residues. The CDR3 nucleotides are TGTGCCAGCATCGAACAGGGGCACCTCTCCTACGAGCAGTACTTC. It is translated as CASIEQGHLSYEQYF.

This clone was detected once. The chain carries TRBV29-1 and TRBJ1-2; perhaps TRBD1 as D (5 bases). Germline V gene sequence: CDR1 SQVTM, CDR2 ANQGSEA. The V and J ends lost 3 bases and 2 bases respectively, with 7 bases between them. The CDR3 is 12 amino acids. The CDR3 loop reads CSVDRANYGYTF. CDR3 DNA sequence: TGCAGCGTTGACAGGGCCAACTATGGCTACACCTTC. Together with reference TRBV29-1 and TRBJ1-2, the CDR3 gives the full variable domain: SAVISQKPSRDICQRGTSLTIQCQVDSQVTMMFWYRQQPGQSLTLIATANQGSEATYESGFVIDKFPISRPNLTFSTLTVSNMSPEDSSIYLCSVDRANYGYTFGSGTRLTVV.

The chain couples TRBV19 to TRBJ1-2; no clear D gene. Trimming left V 9 bases short and J 4 bases short, with 18 bases between. This CDR3 has 14 amino acids. Germline V gene lookup returns CDR1 LNHDA and CDR2 SQIVND (reference sequence). The CDR3 protein is CASSTTSLPYGYTF. The CDR3 coding sequence is TGTGCCAGCTCTACTACAAGCCTTCCCTATGGCTACACCTTC. The complete variable domain, with remaining parts taken from reference TRBV19 and TRBJ1-2, reads DGGITQSPKYLFRKEGQNVTLSCEQNLNHDAMYWYRQDPGQGLRLIYYSQIVNDFQKGDIAEGYSVSREKKESFPLTVTSAQKNPTAFYLCASSTTSLPYGYTFGSGTRLTVV.

The chain employs TRBV30 and TRBJ2-5, with 10 bases that match TRBD2. This CDR3 comprises 15 residues. In germline, CDR1 is GTSNPN, CDR2 SVGIG (reference sequence). Trimming cost V 1 base and J 3 bases; bases outside gene matches: 5. In DNA form, the CDR3 reads TGTGCCTGGAGTGGTAGCGGGGGGTCCAAAGAGACCCAGTACTTC. Translated: CAWSGSGGSKETQYF.

V and J are TRBV9 and TRBJ2-7; 11 bases match TRBD2. This CDR3 has 16 amino acids. J was trimmed by 6 bases and V by 2 bases; bases with no gene match: 10. Germline-derived CDR1 and CDR2 are SGDLS and YYNGEE. The CDR3 DNA is TGTGCCAGCAGCGTCGATATAGCGGGAGGGGCCCGCGAGCAGTACTTC. This gives the protein CASSVDIAGGAREQYF.

This chain uses TRBV7-8 with TRBJ1-5; 8 nucleotides align to TRBD1. J gave up 7 bases and V 1 base, and 9 bases lay outside the gene matches. Germline V gene data show CDR1 as SGHVS and CDR2 as FQNEAQ. CDR3 length equals 16 residues. The CDR3 reads CASSLGRTGSKQPQHF. The CDR3 DNA is TGTGCCAGCAGCTTAGGCAGGACAGGGTCTAAACAGCCCCAGCATTTT.

This clone was counted once. The CDR3 here is CATSRPALTGTYQPQHF. The DNA of the CDR3 is TGTGCCACCAGCAGACCCGCTTTAACAGGGACCTACCAGCCCCAGCATTTT. The chain recombines TRBV15 with TRBJ1-5, with D possibly matching TRBD1 (6 bases). The germline gives CDR1 LNHNV, CDR2 YYDKDF (reference sequence). This CDR3 has 17 amino acids. V lost 2 bases and J lost 7, with 21 bases in between.

This clone has a single count. The chain combines TRBV7-2 with TRBJ1-1; D remains unclear. This CDR3 has 13 amino acids. The V end lost 5 bases, the J end lost 2 bases, and 9 bases lay between the germline ends. From germline, CDR1 is SGHTA and CDR2 FQGNSA. The DNA of the CDR3 is TGTGCCAGCAGCCTCACACCCAACACTGAAGCTTTCTTT. Translated: CASSLTPNTEAFF.

The CDR3 DNA sequence: TGTGCCAGCAGCTTAATGGACTCCACAGATACGCAGTATTTT. Translated, it gives CASSLMDSTDTQYF. This chain connects TRBV7-3 to TRBJ2-3; tentative D call: TRBD2 (5 bases). CDR1 and CDR2 from the germline V gene are SGHTA and FQGTGA. The length of the CDR3 is 14 residues. V shed 1 base and J shed 2 bases, with 7 bases lying between them.

J is TRBJ2-5 and V is TRBV5-6; TRBD2 matches at 9 bases. Germline CDR1 SGHDT, CDR2 YYEEEE. J gave up 0 bases and V 3 bases, and 6 bases lay outside the gene matches. The CDR3 consists of 16 residues. CDR3 in amino acids: CASSSRLAANQETQYF. As DNA, the CDR3 is TGTGCCAGCAGCTCAAGACTAGCGGCAAACCAAGAGACCCAGTACTTC.

The chain uses TRBV25-1 and TRBJ2-1, with D possibly being TRBD2 (7 bases). The V gene's germline CDR1 is MGHDK and CDR2 SYGVNS. CDR3 size: 16 residues. Trimming took 3 bases from V and 4 from J, leaving 16 bases between them. The CDR3 reads CASSDPQAGAYNEQFF. The CDR3 nucleotides are TGTGCCAGCAGTGACCCTCAGGCGGGGGCTTACAATGAGCAGTTCTTC.